The clone carrying this TCR beta chain was counted between two and nine times. Its antigen is unidentified. This entry belongs to a study of post-analysis software for immune sequencing data. V lost 3 bases to trimming and J lost 11 bases, with 22 bases between them. The germline gives CDR1 MDHEN, CDR2 SYDVKM. The CDR3 length is 15 residues. Unique-molecular-identifier-tagged TCR beta cDNA libraries were used. Roughly 0.5 million cDNA molecules were obtained from around 1 to 9.1 million T cells. TCRdb reprocessed the PCR reads with MiXCR, giving one entry per CDR3 protein. The table records about 540,000 distinct CDR3 sequences, 34% of them present only once. The study's findings and limits: Roughly 5 TRBV segments, TRBV5-6, TRBV5-1 and TRBV20-1 among them, were found more frequent in patients than controls. In multiple sclerosis, normalized Chao1 diversity was significantly below that of controls.

This chain links TRBV28 with TRBJ2-5; a possible D gene is TRBD1 (6 bases). This TCR was sampled from a girl aged 2 to 17 with multiple sclerosis. The specimen was blood. The CDR3 DNA reads as TGTGCCAGCAGTTTCCGGGACAACGCCCCGGGTGAGCAGTACTTC. Encoded protein: CASSFRDNAPGEQYF.